The entry below gives a single T cell receptor (beta chain) sequence along with its context. This sample was included in a study of blood T cell repertoires in COVID-19. Looking at the study overall: Acute and convalescent COVID-19 samples came from the United States, Italy and Spain. The analysed material was cDNA or gDNA that came from T cells, B-cell-depleted T cells, or PBMCs.

Per the original data handling: Reference gene primer amplification gave estimated nucleated cell counts. Generated by immunoSEQ multiplex PCR, the TCRdb table keeps only in-frame clones and is missing some. D and trimming were read from the DNA, whereas the V and J calls and clone size are those reported in that table. The sample yields about 55,000 clones, over 75% seen once. The CDR3 has 14 residues. Germline-derived CDR1 and CDR2 are GTSNPN and SVGIG (reference sequence). The ends lost 4 bases at V and 0 bases at J; junction bases unmatched: 4. The rearrangement joins TRBV30 to TRBJ2-3; 7 nucleotides match TRBD1. The sample was peripheral blood. The clonotype originates from a man aged 35 to 55 with acute or convalescent COVID-19. DNA of the CDR3: TGTGCCTGGAACCGGGACAGTAGCACAGATACGCAGTATTTT. It specifies CAWNRDSSTDTQYF.